The 15 T cell receptor beta chains below were found in one sample sequenced in a study of blood T cell repertoires in COVID-19. The protocol was immunoSEQ multiplex PCR, while the TCRdb copy is restricted to in-frame clones and leaves out a portion. The data hold about 270,000 clones, with about 88% observed a single time. Sequencing was done on a sample of peripheral blood. The receptors here all came from a man aged 60 to 69 who had recovered from COVID-19.

Turning to this clone: The same CDR3 is also encoded by other DNA sequences in this sample. The rearrangement uses TRBV5-1 and TRBJ1-1; D is possibly TRBD1 (5 bases). Trimming stripped 0 bases from V and 4 bases from J, with 10 bases between. Germline V gene sequence: CDR1 SGHRS, CDR2 YFSETQ. The CDR3 totals 14 residues. The DNA for the CDR3 is TGCGCCAGCAGCTTGGCCGGCGGGACCACTGAAGCTTTCTTT. It is translated as CASSLAGGTTEAFF.

This chain uses TRBV19 with TRBJ2-7; TRBD2 agrees at 8 bases. With 5 bases clipped from V and 3 bases from J, the junction kept 9 bases outside the gene matches. This CDR3 contains 15 residues. The germline gives CDR1 LNHDA, CDR2 SQIVND (reference sequence). CDR3 bases: TGTGCCAGTAGTCGCACGGGGGGGGCGGACTACGAGCAGTACTTC. Protein sequence: CASSRTGGADYEQYF.

The CDR3 region has the DNA TGTGCCATCAGGGGGACAGGTAGCAATCAGCCCCAGCATTTT. This gives the protein CAIRGTGSNQPQHF. The chain uses TRBV10-3 and TRBJ1-5, with TRBD1 matching 8 bases. The CDR3 covers 14 residues. Losses at the gene ends were 6 bases for V and 0 bases for J; bases not matched to a gene: 1. The germline gives CDR1 ENHRY, CDR2 SYGVKD.

This clone was seen just once. The V call is TRBV9, the J call TRBJ1-2; D ambiguous. Germline V gives CDR1 SGDLS, CDR2 YYNGEE. This CDR3 has 17 residues. Trimming took 2 bases from V and 0 from J, leaving 17 bases between them. The CDR3 here is CASSVSQSLSPNYGYTF. DNA of the CDR3: TGTGCCAGCAGCGTTTCACAGAGTCTATCTCCTAACTATGGCTACACCTTC.

The J gene is TRBJ1-2, the V gene TRBV7-2; maybe TRBD1 (6 bases). Germline CDR1 and CDR2: SGHTA and FQGNSA. The CDR3 loop spans 13 amino acids. V was pared by 6 bases and J by 8 bases, with 16 bases between. The CDR3 DNA reads as TGTGCCAGCAGGATAACGGGGGGGCAGGGCTACACCTTC. It encodes CASRITGGQGYTF.

As DNA, the CDR3 is TGTGCCAGCAGCTTCGGGGGACCGAACACTGAAGCTTTCTTT. It specifies CASSFGGPNTEAFF. The genes are TRBV11-3 and TRBJ1-1; possibly TRBD1 for D (5 bases). V lost 3 bases to trimming and J lost 1 base, with 9 bases between them. CDR1 SGHNT and CDR2 YENEEA come from the germline V gene. This CDR3 has 14 amino acids.

V usage is TRBV19 and J usage is TRBJ2-1; 9 nucleotides match TRBD1. This CDR3 is 14 amino acids long. V lost 3 bases to trimming and J lost 9 bases; unmatched junction nucleotides: 6. Germline V gives CDR1 LNHDA, CDR2 SQIVND (reference sequence). In nucleotides, the CDR3 is TGTGCCAGTAGTATTATCCCGGACAGGGGTGAGCAGTTCTTC. It translates to CASSIIPDRGEQFF.

This chain joins TRBV5-4 and TRBJ1-4; 9 bases fit TRBD1. Germline CDR1 is SGHNT and CDR2 is YYREEE (reference sequence). The J segment lost 13 bases and the V segment lost 4 bases, leaving 5 bases of the junction unmatched. The CDR3 is 12 residues long. The DNA for the CDR3 is TGTGCCAGCAGCCTGGACAGGGGATCACTGTTTTTT. This translates into CASSLDRGSLFF.

The chain links TRBV5-1 to TRBJ2-6; 7 bases are shared with TRBD1. The CDR3 is 20 amino acids. The V gene end was trimmed by 2 bases and the J gene end by 0 bases; junction bases not matched to a gene: 14. Germline lookup yields CDR1 SGHRS and CDR2 YFSETQ. The CDR3 spells CASSFARLRDSPSGANVLTF. The CDR3 DNA follows: TGCGCCAGCAGCTTTGCCCGTCTTCGGGACAGTCCCTCTGGGGCCAACGTCCTGACTTTC.

This sequence joins TRBV6-5 and TRBJ1-6, with TRBD1 matching over 7 bases. V lost 7 bases, J lost 6 bases, and 6 bases stayed unmatched. Germline CDR1 reads MNHEY; CDR2 reads SVGAGI. This CDR3 is built from 14 residues. CDR3 bases: TGTGCCAGCACTAGGACAGGTCTTAATTCACCCCTCCACTTT. This gives the protein CASTRTGLNSPLHF.

This clone was detected once. V gene TRBV5-1 combines with J gene TRBJ2-7; 16 bases fit TRBD2. The CDR3 has 17 residues. V was clipped by 4 bases and J by 6 bases; unmatched bases: 10. CDR1 and CDR2 from the germline V gene are SGHRS and YFSETQ. Written as DNA, the CDR3 is TGCGCCAGCAGCCACGGGACTAGCGGGGGGGCTTTCGCCGAGCAGTACTTC. Protein product: CASSHGTSGGAFAEQYF.

This clone showed up just a few times. The chain carries TRBV5-1 and TRBJ2-2, with D perhaps matching TRBD1 (6 bases). The CDR3 contains 14 residues. The V and J ends lost 4 bases and 6 bases respectively, with 13 bases between them. Per germline, CDR1 SGHRS and CDR2 YFSETQ. This chain's CDR3 is CASSGGGPPGELFF. Here the CDR3 DNA reads TGCGCCAGCAGCGGTGGGGGCCCGCCCGGGGAGCTGTTTTTT.

The CDR3 loop is CASSSAGVAGELFF. The CDR3, as DNA: TGTGCCAGCAGCTCTGCAGGGGTCGCCGGGGAGCTGTTTTTT. V usage is TRBV11-2 and J usage is TRBJ2-2, with D perhaps matching TRBD1 (6 bases). There are 14 residues in the CDR3. V dropped 4 bases and J dropped 6 bases, with 12 bases sitting between them. Per germline, CDR1 SGHAT and CDR2 FQNNGV.

The V and J genes are TRBV7-2 and TRBJ2-1; D uncertain. From germline, CDR1 is SGHTA and CDR2 FQGNSA. Trimming left V 3 bases short and J 12 bases short, with 12 bases between. This CDR3 region has 12 residues. CDR3 residues: CASSLRSVGQFF. The CDR3 DNA is TGTGCCAGCAGCTTGCGGTCGGTAGGGCAGTTCTTC. Variable domain in full (rest from reference TRBV7-2 and TRBJ2-1): GAGVSQSPSNKVTEKGKDVELRCDPISGHTALYWYRQSLGQGLEFLIYFQGNSAPDKSGLPSDRFSAERTGGSVSTLTIQRTQQEDSAVYLCASSLRSVGQFFGPGTRLTVL.

The rearrangement joins TRBV2 to TRBJ2-3; 10 positions agree with TRBD1. The germline V gene encodes CDR1 SNHLY and CDR2 FYNNEI. The CDR3 totals 14 residues. Losses at the gene ends were 3 bases for V and 5 bases for J; bases not matched to a gene: 2. CDR3 nucleotide sequence: TGTGCCAGCAGTGAGGGACAGGGGAGAGATACGCAGTATTTT. This codes for CASSEGQGRDTQYF.